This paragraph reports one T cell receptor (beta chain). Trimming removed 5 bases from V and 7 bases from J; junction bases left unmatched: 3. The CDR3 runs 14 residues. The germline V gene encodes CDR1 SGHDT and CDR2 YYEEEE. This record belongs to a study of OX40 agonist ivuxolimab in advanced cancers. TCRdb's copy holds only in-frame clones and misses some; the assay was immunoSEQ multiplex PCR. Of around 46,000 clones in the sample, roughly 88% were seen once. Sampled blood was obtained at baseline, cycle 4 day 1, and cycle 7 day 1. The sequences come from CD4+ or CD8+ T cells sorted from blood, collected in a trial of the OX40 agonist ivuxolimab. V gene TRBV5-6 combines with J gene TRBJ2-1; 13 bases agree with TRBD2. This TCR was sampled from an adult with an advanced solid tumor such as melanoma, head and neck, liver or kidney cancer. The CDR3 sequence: CASSRTSGSNEQFF. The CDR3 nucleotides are TGTGCCAGCAGTAGGACTAGCGGGAGTAATGAGCAGTTCTTC.